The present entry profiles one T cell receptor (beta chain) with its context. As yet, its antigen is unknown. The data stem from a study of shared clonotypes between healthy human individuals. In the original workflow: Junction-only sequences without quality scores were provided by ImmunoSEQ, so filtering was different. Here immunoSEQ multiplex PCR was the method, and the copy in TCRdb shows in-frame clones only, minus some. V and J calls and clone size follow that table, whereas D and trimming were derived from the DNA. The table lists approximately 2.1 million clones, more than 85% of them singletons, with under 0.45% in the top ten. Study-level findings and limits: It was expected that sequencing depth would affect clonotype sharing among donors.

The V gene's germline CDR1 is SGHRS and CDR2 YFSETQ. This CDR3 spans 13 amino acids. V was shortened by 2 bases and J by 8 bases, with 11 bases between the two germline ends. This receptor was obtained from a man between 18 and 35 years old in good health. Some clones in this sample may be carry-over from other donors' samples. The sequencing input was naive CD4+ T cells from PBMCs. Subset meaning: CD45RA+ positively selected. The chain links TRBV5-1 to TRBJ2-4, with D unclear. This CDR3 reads CASSLLLGDIQYF. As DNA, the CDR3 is TGCGCCAGCAGCTTACTCCTAGGAGACATTCAGTACTTC.